The 24 T cell receptor beta chains below come from one sample, sequenced in a study of CD8+ T cells in alopecia areata. cDNA prepared by RNA extraction and subsequent reverse transcription served as the template for sequencing. Some clones are missing from TCRdb's copy, which holds only in-frame ones; the method was immunoSEQ multiplex PCR. The data contain around 250,000 clones, under 70% of them singletons. The specimen was CD4+ T cells sorted from blood, collected at week 0. The receptors here all came from a human donor with alopecia areata.

The rearrangement joins TRBV9 to TRBJ1-2; D not resolved. Germline V CDR1 and CDR2: SGDLS, YYNGEE. V dropped 2 bases and J dropped 0 bases, with 8 bases sitting between them. The CDR3 has 14 amino acids. Here the CDR3 reads CASSVLGANYGYTF. The CDR3 DNA sequence: TGTGCCAGCAGCGTGCTAGGTGCTAACTATGGCTACACCTTC.

This clone was counted only a few times. The chain carries TRBV29-1 and TRBJ2-7; 7 bases line up with TRBD1. The CDR3 consists of 14 residues. Trimming removed 6 bases from V and 2 bases from J; junction bases left unmatched: 10. Looked up from germline, CDR1 is SQVTM and CDR2 is ANQGSEA. The CDR3 DNA follows: TGCAGCGTCGGATCCCGGGACAGCGCCTACGAGCAGTACTTC. It translates to CSVGSRDSAYEQYF.

CDR3 in amino acids: CAWRIPGGVEQYF. The CDR3, as DNA: TGTGCCTGGAGAATTCCAGGGGGTGTCGAGCAGTACTTC. This chain connects TRBV30 to TRBJ2-7, with 7 nucleotides matching TRBD1. The CDR3 length is 13 residues. Germline V gene sequence: CDR1 GTSNPN, CDR2 SVGIG (reference sequence). V lost 3 bases and J lost 6; bases outside the gene matches: 8.

The chain is built from TRBV5-6 and TRBJ2-3; 10 bases line up with TRBD1. The length of the CDR3 is 15 residues. The germline CDR1 and CDR2 sequences are SGHDT and YYEEEE. J gave up 3 bases and V 3 bases, and 4 bases lay outside the gene matches. CDR3 loop: CASSWGQGITDTQYF. The CDR3 region has the DNA TGTGCCAGCAGCTGGGGACAGGGGATAACAGATACGCAGTATTTT. Full variable domain (outside the CDR3, taken from reference TRBV5-6 and TRBJ2-3): DAGVTQSPTHLIKTRGQQVTLRCSPKSGHDTVSWYQQALGQGPQFIFQYYEEEERQRGNFPDRFSGHQFPNYSSELNVNALLLGDSALYLCASSWGQGITDTQYFGPGTRLTVL.

A few counts support this clone. The junction shows a germline mismatch at one end, possibly a read error. The chain employs TRBV2 and TRBJ2-3; tentative D call: TRBD1 (5 bases). Germline V lookup: CDR1 SNHLY, CDR2 FYNNEI. This CDR3 has 13 amino acids. CDR3: CASGDSNTDTQYF. The CDR3 DNA reads TGTGCCAGCGGTGACAGTAACACAGATACGCAGTATTTT.

The genes are TRBV29-1 and TRBJ1-2; 8 bases align to TRBD1. This CDR3 has 13 residues. Germline lookup yields CDR1 SQVTM and CDR2 ANQGSEA. The J segment lost 8 bases and the V segment lost 4 bases, leaving 9 bases of the junction unmatched. The CDR3 sequence: CSVVSQGAWGYTF. For the CDR3, the DNA is TGCAGCGTTGTTTCTCAGGGGGCTTGGGGCTACACCTTC.

The chain uses TRBV5-1 and TRBJ1-2; D remains unclear. The germline V gene encodes CDR1 SGHRS and CDR2 YFSETQ. The CDR3 covers 13 residues. V was trimmed by 4 bases and J by 7 bases, leaving 14 bases between them. In DNA, the CDR3 is TGCGCCAGCAGCCTACAGATCACTGGTGGCTACACCTTC. Translation: CASSLQITGGYTF. The full variable domain, rest sourced from reference TRBV5-1 and TRBJ1-2, is KAGVTQTPRYLIKTRGQQVTLSCSPISGHRSVSWYQQTPGQGLQFLFEYFSETQRNKGNFPGRFSGRQFSNSRSEMNVSTLELGDSALYLCASSLQITGGYTFGSGTRLTVV.

This clone was observed a few times. The chain joins TRBV9 to TRBJ1-4; 8 bases agree with TRBD1. CDR1 and CDR2 (germline): SGDLS, YYNGEE. The CDR3 runs 15 residues. J gave up 7 bases and V 2 bases, and 7 bases lay outside the gene matches. The CDR3 reads CASSVDRGGREKLFF. For the CDR3, the DNA is TGTGCCAGCAGCGTCGACAGGGGCGGGCGTGAAAAACTGTTTTTT.

This clone has only a few counts. This chain uses TRBV5-1 with TRBJ1-3, with D unclear. The CDR3 is 14 residues long. Trimming stripped 4 bases from V and 0 bases from J, with 8 bases between. Germline values: CDR1 SGHRS, CDR2 YFSETQ. The CDR3 spells CASSETNSGNTIYF. CDR3 nucleotides: TGCGCCAGCAGCGAGACGAACTCTGGAAACACCATATATTTT. The complete variable domain, with remaining parts taken from reference TRBV5-1 and TRBJ1-3, reads KAGVTQTPRYLIKTRGQQVTLSCSPISGHRSVSWYQQTPGQGLQFLFEYFSETQRNKGNFPGRFSGRQFSNSRSEMNVSTLELGDSALYLCASSETNSGNTIYFGEGSWLTVV.

This clone has at least ten counts. The chain has TRBV7-3 and TRBJ2-1, with unresolved D. The CDR3 spans 15 residues. CDR1 SGHTA and CDR2 FQGTGA come from the germline V gene. Between the trimmed V and J ends, which lost 2 bases and 0 bases, there was a span of 8 bases. CDR3 region: CASSLQAASYNEQFF. The CDR3 coding sequence is TGTGCCAGCAGCTTACAAGCCGCCTCCTACAATGAGCAGTTCTTC.

V is TRBV2 and J is TRBJ2-5; D is unclear. The CDR3 runs 15 residues. Trimming cost V 4 bases and J 2 bases, with 14 bases left between them. CDR1 is SNHLY and CDR2 is FYNNEI in the germline V gene. CDR3 loop: CASSGAGNRQETQYF. The CDR3 DNA reads TGTGCCAGCAGTGGGGCTGGTAACAGACAAGAGACCCAGTACTTC.

The gene calls are TRBV2 and TRBJ1-2; D ambiguous. Trimming took off 6 bases at V and 0 bases at J, with 5 bases between the two ends. The length of the CDR3 is 12 residues. Germline CDR1 and CDR2: SNHLY and FYNNEI. Here the CDR3 reads CASSRSNYGYTF. CDR3 bases: TGTGCCAGCAGCAGGTCTAACTATGGCTACACCTTC.

This clone showed up just a few times. The chain carries TRBV4-3 and TRBJ1-2; no clear D gene. CDR1 LGHNA and CDR2 YSLEER come from the germline V gene. This CDR3 comprises 13 residues. Deletions cut 4 bases from V and 6 bases from J, with 12 bases between. The CDR3 DNA sequence: TGCGCCAGCAGCCGGACTGATCTGGATGGCTACACCTTC. It specifies CASSRTDLDGYTF.

The gene calls are TRBV7-2 and TRBJ2-3, with 8 bases lining up with TRBD2. CDR1 is SGHTA and CDR2 is FQGNSA in the germline V gene. Trimming removed 1 base from V and 2 bases from J; junction bases left unmatched: 2. The CDR3 length is 15 residues. The CDR3 protein is CASSLGTSHTDTQYF. DNA for the CDR3: TGTGCCAGCAGCTTAGGGACTAGCCACACAGATACGCAGTATTTT.

In the case of this clone: This sample includes further DNA sequences coding for the same CDR3. The J gene is TRBJ1-5, the V gene TRBV30, with unresolved D. Trimming took off 0 bases at V and 6 bases at J, with 6 bases between the two ends. The CDR3 has 12 residues. Germline V gives CDR1 GTSNPN, CDR2 SVGIG (reference sequence). CDR3 sequence (DNA): TGTGCCTGGAGTGTACGCGGTCAGCCCCAGCATTTT. Its protein is CAWSVRGQPQHF. The whole variable domain, filled in from reference TRBV30 and TRBJ1-5, reads SQTIHQWPATLVQPVGSPLSLECTVEGTSNPNLYWYRQAAGRGLQLLFYSVGIGQISSEVPQNLSASRPQDRQFILSSKKLLLSDSGFYLCAWSVRGQPQHFGDGTRLSIL.

CDR3 amino acids: CASSLRPRAGSSNTGELFF. Here the CDR3 DNA reads TGTGCCAGCAGCTTACGGCCTCGTGCCGGCTCTTCGAACACCGGGGAGCTGTTTTTT. The chain couples TRBV7-8 to TRBJ2-2; D is ambiguous. This CDR3 spans 19 amino acids. Germline CDR1 is SGHVS and CDR2 is FQNEAQ. V was shortened by 2 bases and J by 0 bases, with 19 bases between the two germline ends.

This clone was picked up a small number of times. The chain combines TRBV27 with TRBJ2-7; tentative D call: TRBD1 (5 bases). Between the trimmed V and J ends, which lost 5 bases and 4 bases, there was a span of 21 bases. CDR1 is MNHEY and CDR2 is SMNVEV in the germline V gene (reference sequence). There are 16 residues in the CDR3. CDR3 amino acids: CASSHSSQGRSYEQYF. The DNA for the CDR3 is TGTGCCAGCAGTCACTCTTCCCAGGGTCGATCTTACGAGCAGTACTTC.

This chain connects TRBV23-1 to TRBJ1-5, with D possibly TRBD1 on 5 matching bases. TRBV23-1 is sorted into the ORF group, with uncertain function. This CDR3 is built from 15 residues. V was clipped by 4 bases and J by 2 bases, with 12 bases between them. The CDR3 DNA is TGCGCCAGCAGTCCACAGGATAGGGGCAATCAGCCCCAGCATTTT. It translates to CASSPQDRGNQPQHF.

Only a few counts were recorded for this clone. This sequence joins TRBV4-2 and TRBJ1-1; 7 bases are shared with TRBD1. The CDR3 has 14 amino acids. Unmatched junction bases numbered 6, after V lost 4 bases and J lost 4 bases. Germline assignment: CDR1 LGHNA and CDR2 YNFKEQ. The CDR3 protein is CASSRRQGGTEAFF. As DNA, the CDR3 is TGTGCCAGCAGCCGTCGACAGGGCGGCACTGAAGCTTTCTTT.

The genes are TRBV29-1 and TRBJ2-5; 11 bases line up with TRBD1. The CDR3 covers 13 residues. With V trimmed by 7 bases and J by 5 bases, 6 bases remained unmatched. Germline loops: CDR1 SQVTM, CDR2 ANQGSEA. The CDR3, as DNA: TGCAGCGGGGGACAGGGGGGAGTGGAGACCCAGTACTTC. Its protein is CSGGQGGVETQYF.

The chain's CDR3 is CASSLETGTGAYGYTF. DNA for the CDR3: TGTGCCAGCAGCTTAGAGACCGGGACAGGGGCGTATGGCTACACCTTC. The chain links TRBV11-1 to TRBJ1-2, with 10 bases that match TRBD1. After removal of 1 base from V and 5 bases from J, the junction contained 7 bases not matched to a gene. The CDR3 contains 16 residues. The germline V gene encodes CDR1 SGHAT and CDR2 FQDESV (reference sequence). Full variable domain (missing parts from reference TRBV11-1 and TRBJ1-2): EAEVAQSPRYKITEKSQAVAFWCDPISGHATLYWYRQILGQGPELLVQFQDESVVDDSQLPKDRFSAERLKGVDSTLKIQPAELGDSAMYLCASSLETGTGAYGYTFGSGTRLTVV.

The V call is TRBV29-1, the J call TRBJ2-3, with a possible D match to TRBD2 (6 bases). This CDR3 comprises 17 residues. The germline V gene encodes CDR1 SQVTM and CDR2 ANQGSEA. With 4 bases removed from V and 0 bases from J, the gap between germline ends came to 20 bases. The CDR3 nucleotides are TGCAGCGTTGTCCTTAAATGGGCGGGGATCAGCACAGATACGCAGTATTTT. Amino acids: CSVVLKWAGISTDTQYF.

The V and J genes are TRBV29-1 and TRBJ1-3; D unclear. V gave up 4 bases and J gave up 2 bases, with 6 bases separating them. Germline values: CDR1 SQVTM, CDR2 ANQGSEA. The CDR3 is 12 amino acids. The CDR3 spells CSVGMAGNTIYF. CDR3 nucleotides: TGCAGCGTTGGGATGGCTGGAAACACCATATATTTT.

This rearrangement joins TRBV6-6 to TRBJ2-1; 13 bases agree with TRBD2. CDR1 is MNHNY and CDR2 is SVGAGI in the germline V gene (reference sequence). The CDR3 length is 13 residues. With 4 bases clipped from V and 12 bases from J, the junction kept 3 bases outside the gene matches. Here the CDR3 DNA reads TGTGCCAGCAGTTCGGGACTAGCGGGATTGCAGTTCTTC. Encoded protein: CASSSGLAGLQFF.